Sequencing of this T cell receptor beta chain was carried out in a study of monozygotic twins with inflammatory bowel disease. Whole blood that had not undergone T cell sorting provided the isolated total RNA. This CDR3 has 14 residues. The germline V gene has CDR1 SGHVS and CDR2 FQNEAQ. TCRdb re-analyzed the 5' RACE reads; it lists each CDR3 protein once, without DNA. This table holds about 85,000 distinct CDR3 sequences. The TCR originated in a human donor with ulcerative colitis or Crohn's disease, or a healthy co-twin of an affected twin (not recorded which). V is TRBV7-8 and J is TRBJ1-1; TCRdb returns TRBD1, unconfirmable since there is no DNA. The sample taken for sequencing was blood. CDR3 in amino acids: CASSLAVPDTEAFF.